This T cell receptor beta chain was profiled in a study of T cells in Graves' hyperthyroidism and ophthalmopathy (dated by TCRdb to 2018 to 2020). For context, the study as a whole: Peripheral blood samples were taken at initial diagnosis, before any treatment was given. In addition, the study compared T-cell repertoires in thyroid tissue and in blood from about 6 Graves' hyperthyroidism patients. Following sampling, methimazole starting at 30 mg daily was given to hyperthyroidism patients, and high-dose intravenous methylprednisolone was given to ophthalmopathy patients. The 100 discovery patients were randomly divided into training and test sets at a 7:3 ratio. A discovery cohort of approximately 100 patients, roughly 45 with Graves' ophthalmopathy and approximately 55 with stable Graves' hyperthyroidism, was used to find distinguishing TCR V-J signatures. According to the paper, TCR Vbeta CDR3 sequencing was carried out on 135 peripheral blood samples, which came from fewer than 50 ophthalmopathy, around 75 hyperthyroidism and about 17 progressor patients. Prospective prediction of ophthalmopathy was tested in an independent validation cohort consisting of under 20 hyperthyroidism patients and over 15 patients who later progressed to ophthalmopathy. General study outcomes and caveats: No statistical method was used to fix the sample size in advance, and group allocation was not hidden from the investigators. Blood samples also contained most of the expanded thyroid clonotypes (frequency above 0.001), which suggests that blood repertoires may reflect thyroid immune responses. In validation, the model predicted progression to ophthalmopathy a median of roughly 6.5 months before onset, with over 60% sensitivity and about 75% specificity. Ophthalmopathy was separated from stable hyperthyroidism by a 13 V-J signature model, with approximately 86% sensitivity and approximately 81% specificity obtained in cross-validation and 80%/75% obtained in testing.

Amplification of TCR beta CDR3 regions was carried out from RNA transcripts. A first-round RT-PCR of the TCR CDR3 used the HTBI primer set with the Qiagen OneStep RT-PCR kit. A second multiplex PCR round built the libraries, followed by size selection and purification. The libraries were sequenced on an Illumina HiSeq2000 using paired-end 100 bp reads. Regarding the original processing steps: Raw data were processed with SOAPnuke, discarding reads with adapters, uncalled bases, mean Phred below 15, or no exact constant-primer or identifier match. COPE v1.2.5 was used to merge the high-quality paired reads, and each unique nucleotide sequence was defined as a clonotype. MiTCR v1.1 was used to align the clonotypes against IMGT TRBV, TRBD and TRBJ reference segments. Analysis was restricted to V-J combinations with a frequency above 0.0001, which covered about 99% of repertoires. A TCS score was defined as the ratio of F50 (clonal expansion) to E x V (chaos), with BLOSUM62-based TCRdist applied between CDR3 peptides within each V-J. Welch's t-statistics and random forest reduced around 550 V-J features to 13, which were used in a naive Bayes classifier (R e1071). TCRdb's own reprocessing of the public reads used fastp at Q25 and MiXCR and kept productive beta chains. Under each unique CDR3 protein, matching rows form one entry showing the most common genes and DNA. The authors' filters were not applied to this entry. The sample table shows hundreds of thousands of distinct CDR3 sequences, and less than 15% are seen once. Together, the top ten hold over 11% of the sample.

Graves' hyperthyroidism was defined as stable when no progression to ophthalmopathy occurred over 18 months of follow-up. Hyperthyroidism patients were newly diagnosed, had a disease duration of under 2 months, and were aged 18 to 65 years. Exclusion was applied to patients with uncontrolled infections, other autoimmune diseases, pregnancy or lactation. Diagnoses were established on the basis of clinical symptoms, serum thyroxine and TRAb, thyroid ultrasound, and orbital computed tomography. Ficoll-Paque density gradient centrifugation was used to isolate PBMCs from under 11 ml of fresh peripheral blood. Trizol reagent was used to extract total RNA, and RNA quality was then checked on an Agilent 2100 Bioanalyzer. A few counts support this clonotype. This clone's antigen is unknown. Base qualities are not at hand, and no much larger clone is one base apart. From V the trimming removes 1 base and from J it removes 2 bases, while the gene matches leave 0 bases of the junction unaccounted for. As encoded in the germline V gene, CDR1 is SGHNT while CDR2 is YENEEA. The CDR3 runs 16 residues from the cysteine to the phenylalanine. The retained sequence is limited to the CDR3, 48 bases, with the frame set at the first base.

The chain is assembled from TRBV11-3 and TRBJ2-6, with 9 bases matching TRBD1. The material sequenced was blood. The sequence derives from a woman between 35 and 50 years old with Graves' hyperthyroidism. The DNA sequence reads TGTGCCAGCAGCTTAGGGGACAGGGCTGGGGCCAACGTCCTGACTTTC. The translation is CASSLGDRAGANVLTF.